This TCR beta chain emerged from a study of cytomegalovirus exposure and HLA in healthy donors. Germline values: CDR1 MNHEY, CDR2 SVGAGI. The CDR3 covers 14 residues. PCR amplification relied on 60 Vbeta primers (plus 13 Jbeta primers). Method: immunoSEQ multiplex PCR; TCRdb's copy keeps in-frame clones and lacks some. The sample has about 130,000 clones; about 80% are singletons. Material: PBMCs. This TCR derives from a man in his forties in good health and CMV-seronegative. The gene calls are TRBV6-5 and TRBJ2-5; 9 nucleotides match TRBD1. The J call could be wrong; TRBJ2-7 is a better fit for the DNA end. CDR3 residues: CASSSGTGLTEQYF. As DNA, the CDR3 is TGTGCCAGCAGTTCTGGGACAGGGCTAACCGAGCAGTACTTC.